Included here is one T cell receptor (beta chain) sequence, with context. These data originate in a study of tumor-infiltrating lymphocytes in localized non-small cell lung cancer. Study-level information: Resected tumor was paired with non-adjacent uninvolved lung from the same patient.

This CDR3 spans 12 amino acids. CDR1 is SGHAT and CDR2 is FQNNGV in the germline V gene. Trimming removed 3 bases at V and 6 bases at J, with 5 bases between. Repertoires were generated with immunoSEQ multiplex PCR, while TCRdb's copy carries only in-frame clones and drops some. The table lists about 25,000 clones, less than 70% of them singletons. V and J are TRBV11-2 and TRBJ2-2; D is uncertain. Sequenced material: lung tumor tissue. The TCR sequence derives from a human donor with non-small cell lung cancer. The CDR3 nucleotides read TGTGCCAGCAGCTTTTTCTCCGGGGAGCTGTTTTTT. This encodes CASSFFSGELFF.